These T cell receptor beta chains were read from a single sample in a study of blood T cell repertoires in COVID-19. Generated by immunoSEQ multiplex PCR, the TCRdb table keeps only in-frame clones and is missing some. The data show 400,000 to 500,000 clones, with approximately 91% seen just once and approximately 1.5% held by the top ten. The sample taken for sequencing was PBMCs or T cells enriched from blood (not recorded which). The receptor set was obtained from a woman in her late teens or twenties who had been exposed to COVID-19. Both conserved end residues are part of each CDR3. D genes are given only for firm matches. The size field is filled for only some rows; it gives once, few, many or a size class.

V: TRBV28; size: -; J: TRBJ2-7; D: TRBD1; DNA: TGTGCCAGCAGTTTAGACCGGGACAGGGTATCAACCTACGAGCAGTACTTC; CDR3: CASSLDRDRVSTYEQYF
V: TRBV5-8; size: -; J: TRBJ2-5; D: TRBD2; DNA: TGTGCCAGCAGCACACGCCGGACTAGCGGGTTAAAAGAGACCCAGTACTTC; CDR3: CASSTRRTSGLKETQYF
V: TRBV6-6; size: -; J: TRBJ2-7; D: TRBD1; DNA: TGTGCCAGCAGTTCTAGGGACAGTTCCTACGAGCAGTACTTC; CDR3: CASSSRDSSYEQYF
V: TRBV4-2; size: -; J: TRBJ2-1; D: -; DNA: TGTGCCAGCAGCCAAGAACTTGCGGTTAATGAGCAGTTCTTC; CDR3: CASSQELAVNEQFF
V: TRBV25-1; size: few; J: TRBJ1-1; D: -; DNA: TGTGCCAGCTCACATGGGAGCACTGAAGCTTTCTTT; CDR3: CASSHGSTEAFF
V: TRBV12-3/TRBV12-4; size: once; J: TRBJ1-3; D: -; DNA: TGTGCCAGCAGGCGGCTCGACACCATATATTTT; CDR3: CASRRLDTIYF
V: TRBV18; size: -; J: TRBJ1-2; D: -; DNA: TGTGCCAGCTCACCGGGGGCACAAGCTAACTATGGCTACACCTTC; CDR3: CASSPGAQANYGYTF
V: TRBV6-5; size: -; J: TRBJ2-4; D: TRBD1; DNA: TGTGCCAGCTCTGACAGGGAAGCCAAAAACATTCAGTACTTC; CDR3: CASSDREAKNIQYF
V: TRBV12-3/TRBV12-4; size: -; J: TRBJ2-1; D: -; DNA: TGTGCCAGCAGTCGGAGGAATGAGCAGTTCTTC; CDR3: CASSRRNEQFF
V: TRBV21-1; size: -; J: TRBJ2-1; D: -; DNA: TGTGCCAGCAGCAAAGAACCTAGCGGGGGGCGGGGACCTTACAATGAGCAGTTCTTC; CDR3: CASSKEPSGGRGPYNEQFF
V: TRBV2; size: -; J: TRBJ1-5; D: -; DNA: TGTGCCAGCAGTGAAACCGGGTTAAATCAGCCCCAGCATTTT; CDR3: CASSETGLNQPQHF
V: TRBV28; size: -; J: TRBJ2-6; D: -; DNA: TGTGCCAGCAGTTTTCGGGGCTCTGGGGCCAACGTCCTGACTTTC; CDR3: CASSFRGSGANVLTF
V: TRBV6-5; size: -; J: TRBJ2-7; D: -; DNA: TGTGCCAGCAGTTACTCGGGCAGGGGACCTTCCTACGAGCAGTACTTC; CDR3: CASSYSGRGPSYEQYF
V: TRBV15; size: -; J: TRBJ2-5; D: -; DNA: TGTGCCACCAGCAGAGACCTCGTAGCTAAGGGGGGGGAGACCCAGTACTTC; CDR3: CATSRDLVAKGGETQYF
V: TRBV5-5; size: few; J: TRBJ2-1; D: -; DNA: TGTGCCAGCAGCCCAGGACGGCTAGCGAGCTACAATGAGCAGTTCTTC; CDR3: CASSPGRLASYNEQFF
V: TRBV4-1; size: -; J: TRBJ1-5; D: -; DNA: TGCGCCAGCAGCCAAGACTTAAGCAATCAGCCCCAGCATTTT; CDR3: CASSQDLSNQPQHF
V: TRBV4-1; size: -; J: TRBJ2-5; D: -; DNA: TGCGCCAGCAGCCAAGCCGGGATCCAAGAGACCCAGTACTTC; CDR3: CASSQAGIQETQYF
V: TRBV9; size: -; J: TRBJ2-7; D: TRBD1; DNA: TGTGCCAGCAGCGTAGTAACAGGGGCCGAGCAGTACTTC; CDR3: CASSVVTGAEQYF
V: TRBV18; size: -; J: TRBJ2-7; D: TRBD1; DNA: TGTGCCAGCTCTCCCGGGACAGGGATAACCTACGAGCAGTACTTC; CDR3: CASSPGTGITYEQYF
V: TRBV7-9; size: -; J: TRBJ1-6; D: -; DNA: TGTGCCAGCAGCTTAGGCGGGGGTAGGGGCCCTAATTCACCCCTCCACTTT; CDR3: CASSLGGGRGPNSPLHF
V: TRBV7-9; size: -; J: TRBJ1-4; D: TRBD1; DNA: TGTGCCAGCAGCTTCTGGACAGGGCAGAATGAAAAACTGTTTTTT; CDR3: CASSFWTGQNEKLFF
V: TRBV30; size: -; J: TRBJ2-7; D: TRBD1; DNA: TGTGCCGGTCTCGGACAGGGATCCTACGAGCAGTACTTC; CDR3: CAGLGQGSYEQYF
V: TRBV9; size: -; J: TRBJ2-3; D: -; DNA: TGTGCCAGCAGCGTAGCTGGGGGGATACAAGATACGCAGTATTTT; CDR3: CASSVAGGIQDTQYF
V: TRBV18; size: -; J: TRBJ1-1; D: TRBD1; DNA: TGTGCCAGCTCACCGGGGACAGGAGACACTGAAGCTTTCTTT; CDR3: CASSPGTGDTEAFF
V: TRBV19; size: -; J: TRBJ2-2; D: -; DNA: TGTGCCACCCAGGGAGGAGTCGTGGGCGGGGAGCTGTTTTTT; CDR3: CATQGGVVGGELFF
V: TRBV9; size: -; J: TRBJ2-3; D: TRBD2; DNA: TGTGCCAGCAGCGTAGTTGGGACTAGCGGGGGCACAGATACGCAGTATTTT; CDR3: CASSVVGTSGGTDTQYF
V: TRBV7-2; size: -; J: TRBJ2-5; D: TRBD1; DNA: TGTGCCAGCAGCAAGCGGACAGGGAATGGAGAGACCCAGTACTTC; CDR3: CASSKRTGNGETQYF
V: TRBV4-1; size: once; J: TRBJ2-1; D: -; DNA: TGCGCCAGCAGCCCCGGGGGAGGGGGTTCCTACAATGAGCAGTTCTTC; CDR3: CASSPGGGGSYNEQFF
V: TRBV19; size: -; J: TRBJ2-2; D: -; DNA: TGTGCCAGTAGTATAGGCGGGAGGGCAGGGGGCTCCGGGGAGCTGTTTTTT; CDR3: CASSIGGRAGGSGELFF
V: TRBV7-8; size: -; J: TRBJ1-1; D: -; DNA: TGTGCCAGCAGTGCGGGACTTAACACTGAAGCTTTCTTT; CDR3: CASSAGLNTEAFF
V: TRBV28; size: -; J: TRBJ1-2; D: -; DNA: TGTGCCAGCAGTCCCGCTAATAACTATGGCTACACCTTC; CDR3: CASSPANNYGYTF
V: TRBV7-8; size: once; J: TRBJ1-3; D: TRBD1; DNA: TGTGCCAGCAGAGACAGGGACGCTGGAAACACCATATATTTT; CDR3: CASRDRDAGNTIYF
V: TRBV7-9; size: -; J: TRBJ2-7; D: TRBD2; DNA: TGTGCCAGCAGCTTACTCTCGGGACTAGCGGAGACCTACGAGCAGTACTTC; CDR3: CASSLLSGLAETYEQYF
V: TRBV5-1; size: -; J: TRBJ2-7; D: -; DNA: TGCGCCAGCAGCTTGGCCGGTACGAGGAGCTCCTACGAGCAGTACTTC; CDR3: CASSLAGTRSSYEQYF
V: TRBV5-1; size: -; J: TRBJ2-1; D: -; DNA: TGCGCCAGCAGCCATTACTCGGATGAGCAGTTCTTC; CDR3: CASSHYSDEQFF
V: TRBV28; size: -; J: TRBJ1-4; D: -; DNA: TGTGCCAGCAGTTTAGGAGGGGGGGGTAGGAGTGAAAAACTGTTTTTT; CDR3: CASSLGGGGRSEKLFF
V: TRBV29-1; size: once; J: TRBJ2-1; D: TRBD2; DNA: TGCAGCGCCCACCAGCGGGGCCATTCCTACAATGAGCAGTTCTTC; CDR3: CSAHQRGHSYNEQFF
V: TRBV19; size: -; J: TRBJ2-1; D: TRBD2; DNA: TGTGCCAGTAGTATTATAGCGGGAGTGGGGAATGAGCAGTTCTTC; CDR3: CASSIIAGVGNEQFF
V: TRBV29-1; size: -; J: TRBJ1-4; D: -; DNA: TGCAGCGTTGAAGCCAGACCGGCGGGTGAAAAACTGTTTTTT; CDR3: CSVEARPAGEKLFF
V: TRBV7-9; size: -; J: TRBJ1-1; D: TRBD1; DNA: TGTGCCAGCAGCCCCCGGGACAGCCAAATGAACACTGAAGCTTTCTTT; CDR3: CASSPRDSQMNTEAFF
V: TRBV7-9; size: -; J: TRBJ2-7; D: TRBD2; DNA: TGTGCCAGCAGCTTCGGGCTAGCGGGCTCCTACGAGCAGTACTTC; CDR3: CASSFGLAGSYEQYF
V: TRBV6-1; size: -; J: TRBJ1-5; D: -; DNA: TGTGCCAGCAGTGAATCGGGGGGCAATCAGCCCCAGCATTTT; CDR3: CASSESGGNQPQHF
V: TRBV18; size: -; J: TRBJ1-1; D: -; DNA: TGTGCCAGCTCACCACCTTCGGGGTCGAACACTGAAGCTTTCTTT; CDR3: CASSPPSGSNTEAFF
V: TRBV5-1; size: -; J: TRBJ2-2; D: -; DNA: TGCGCCAGCAGCTTGGAGGGGAATAGTGGTGCCGGGGAGCTGTTTTTT; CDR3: CASSLEGNSGAGELFF
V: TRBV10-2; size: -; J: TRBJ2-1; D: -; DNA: TGCGCCAGCAGTGATAGCGCGAGCTCCTACAATGAGCAGTTCTTC; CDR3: CASSDSASSYNEQFF